This T cell receptor (beta chain) was captured by sequencing in a study of beta chain features in type 1 diabetes. Study observations and caveats: Type 1 diabetes patients showed a moderate but significant shortening of TCRB CDR3s in all four CD4+ subsets. Possibly, sequencing cDNA over-represented cells that had high TCR expression levels. Insertions at VDJ junctions were less frequent in type 1 diabetes patients. These patients also deleted more nucleotides at the same junctions.

Every isolated RNA sample was fully reverse transcribed, so sequencing captured expressed TCRB transcripts. The data were produced by immunoSEQ multiplex PCR, yet TCRdb's version contains in-frame clones alone and is incomplete. There are over 650,000 clones in the sample; more than 12% occur only once, and less than 0.04% lies in the top ten. Trimming shortened V by 6 bases and J by 3 bases, and 17 bases separated the two germline ends. This CDR3 has 15 amino acids. Germline CDR1 and CDR2: ENHRY and SYGVKD. This clone has just a few counts. Its antigen is unknown. The sequence came from a man younger than 35 with type 1 diabetes. Material: naive CD4+ T cells from blood. This chain links TRBV10-3 with TRBJ1-2; tentatively, D is TRBD1 (5 bases). Here the CDR3 DNA reads TGTGCCATCAGAGCGGGGCCTTGGAGGGACTATGGCTACACCTTC. Encoded protein: CAIRAGPWRDYGYTF.